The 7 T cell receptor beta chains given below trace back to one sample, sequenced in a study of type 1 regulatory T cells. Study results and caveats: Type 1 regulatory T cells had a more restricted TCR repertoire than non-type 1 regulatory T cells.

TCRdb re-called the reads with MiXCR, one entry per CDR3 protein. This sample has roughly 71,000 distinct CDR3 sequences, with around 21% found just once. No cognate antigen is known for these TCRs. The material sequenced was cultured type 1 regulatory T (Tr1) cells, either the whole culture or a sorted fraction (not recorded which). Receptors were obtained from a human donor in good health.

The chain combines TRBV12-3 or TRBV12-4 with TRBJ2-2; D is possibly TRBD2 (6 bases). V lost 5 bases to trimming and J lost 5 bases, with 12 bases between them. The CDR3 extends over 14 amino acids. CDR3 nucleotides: TGTGCCAGCAGTCGACTAGGGGAGACCGGGGAGCTGTTTTTT. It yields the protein CASSRLGETGELFF.

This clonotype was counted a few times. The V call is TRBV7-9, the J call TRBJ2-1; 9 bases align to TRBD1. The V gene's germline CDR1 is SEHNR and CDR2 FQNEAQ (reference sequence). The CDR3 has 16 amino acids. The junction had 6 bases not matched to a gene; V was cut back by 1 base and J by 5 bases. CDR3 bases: TGTGCCAGCAGCTTAGGCCGGGACAGGGCGGACAATGAGCAGTTCTTC. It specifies CASSLGRDRADNEQFF.

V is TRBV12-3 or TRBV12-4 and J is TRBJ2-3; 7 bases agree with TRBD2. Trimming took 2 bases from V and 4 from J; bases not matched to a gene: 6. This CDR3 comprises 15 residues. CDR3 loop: CASSLLGGSADTQYF. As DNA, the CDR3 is TGTGCCAGCAGTTTACTGGGCGGGAGCGCAGATACGCAGTATTTT.

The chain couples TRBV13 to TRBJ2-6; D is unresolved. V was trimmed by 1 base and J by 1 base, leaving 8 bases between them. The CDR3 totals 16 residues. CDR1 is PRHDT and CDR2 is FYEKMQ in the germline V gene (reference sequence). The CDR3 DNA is TGTGCCAGCAGCTTAGTCCGTAGGTCTGGGGCCAACGTCCTGACTTTC. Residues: CASSLVRRSGANVLTF.

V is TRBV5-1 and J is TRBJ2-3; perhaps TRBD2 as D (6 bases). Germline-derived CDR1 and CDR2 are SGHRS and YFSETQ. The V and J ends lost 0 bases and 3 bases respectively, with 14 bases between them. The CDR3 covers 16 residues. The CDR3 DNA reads TGCGCCAGCAGCTTGGAAAGGGGAGGTAGGACAGATACGCAGTATTTT. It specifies CASSLERGGRTDTQYF.

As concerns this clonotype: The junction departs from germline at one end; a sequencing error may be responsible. CDR3 residues: CASSLGQDYQPQHF. CDR3 bases: TGTGCCAGCAGCCTTGGACAGGACTATCAGCCCCAGCATTTT. The chain employs TRBV4-3 and TRBJ1-5; 7 nucleotides match TRBD1. The CDR3 spans 14 residues. CDR1 and CDR2 (germline): LGHNA, YSLEER.

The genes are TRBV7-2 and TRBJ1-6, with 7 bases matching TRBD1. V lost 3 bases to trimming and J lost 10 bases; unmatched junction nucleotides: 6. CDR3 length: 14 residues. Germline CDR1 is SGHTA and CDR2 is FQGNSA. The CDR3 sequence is CASSFAGGGSPLHF. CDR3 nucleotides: TGTGCCAGCAGCTTCGCAGGGGGAGGATCACCCCTCCACTTT.